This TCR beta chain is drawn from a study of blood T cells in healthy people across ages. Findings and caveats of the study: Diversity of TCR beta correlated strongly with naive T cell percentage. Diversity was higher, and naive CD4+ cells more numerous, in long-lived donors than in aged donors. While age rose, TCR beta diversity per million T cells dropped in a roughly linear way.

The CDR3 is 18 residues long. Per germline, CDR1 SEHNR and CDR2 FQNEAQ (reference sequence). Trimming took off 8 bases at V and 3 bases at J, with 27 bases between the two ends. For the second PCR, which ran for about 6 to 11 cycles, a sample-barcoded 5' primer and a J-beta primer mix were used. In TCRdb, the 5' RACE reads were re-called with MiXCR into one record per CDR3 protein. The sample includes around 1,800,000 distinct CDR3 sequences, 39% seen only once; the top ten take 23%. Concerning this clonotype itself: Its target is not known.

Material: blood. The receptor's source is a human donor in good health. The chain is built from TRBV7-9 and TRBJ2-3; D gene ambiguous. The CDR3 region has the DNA TGTGCCAGCCTTAAAATCCCCTCCACCGGTAAAGGGACAGATACGCAGTATTTT. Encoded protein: CASLKIPSTGKGTDTQYF.